This T cell receptor (beta chain) was recorded in a study of CXCR3-negative and CXCR3-positive naive CD8 T cells. This CDR3 is built from 13 residues. Germline V gene lookup returns CDR1 SGHNT and CDR2 YENEEA. CD45RO-CCR7+CD27+CD95- defined naive CD8+ T cells. UMI labels and 5' RACE were used to prepare the TRB cDNA libraries. TCRdb re-called the 5' RACE reads; every CDR3 protein appears as one record, without DNA. The sample data list around 81,000 distinct CDR3 sequences. The chain joins TRBV11-3 to TRBJ2-7; TCRdb picks TRBD1, but there is no DNA to check that call. This TCR came from a human donor in good health. Some clones in this sample may be carry-over from other donors' samples. Sequenced sample: naive CXCR3- CD8+ T cells from blood. Sample subset: CD45RO-CCR7+CD27+CD95- naive CD8+ T cells lacking CXCR3 (TNR3-). This CDR3 is CASSLPGHYEQYF.